This T cell receptor beta chain was sequenced for a study of blood T cell repertoires in COVID-19 (dated by TCRdb to about 2020). The study in broad terms: The collaborator samples originated in the United States, Italy and Spain and spanned the acute and convalescent phases of COVID-19. The prospective study material was composed of cDNA or gDNA derived from T cells, B-cell-depleted T cells, or PBMCs. Deeply sampled blood TCRbeta repertoires from subjects exposed to, actively infected with, or recovered from COVID-19 were included in the dataset. A freely available public database, intended as a resource for researchers studying the immune response to SARS-CoV-2, is where the repertoires were released. The samples were drawn from two sources: the first 160 participants of the ongoing ImmuneRACE study, and 1,200 or so subjects contributed by 6 global collaborators. Nearly every sample came with metadata listing a de-identified subject ID, COVID-19 status, age in years and sex. Where available, HLA class I and class II types were taken from metadata supplied by the sample provider and were not determined by assay-based typing. What the authors observed across the whole study: The amount of clinical and demographic metadata varied by source and participant and was provided uncurated.

TCRbeta CDR3 regions were amplified from genomic DNA using the immunoSEQ Assay, a bias-controlled multiplex PCR. The source study handled its data this way. Within the assay, amplification of reference gene primers was used to estimate how many nucleated cells each sample contained. To quantify the absolute abundance of each unique TCRbeta CDR3 rearrangement, sequence reads were collapsed and filtered. For each sample, productive Simpson clonality was calculated as the square root of Simpson's diversity index across productive rearrangements. TCRdb carries this immuneACCESS record with in-frame sequences only. Its versions omit some clonotypes, under half of them owing to an unresolved V gene in the studies checked, with the rest unexplained. The D gene and trimming were derived from the DNA, and the V and J assignments and clone size from that table. The sample records tens of thousands of clones, roughly 70% of which are singletons. In total, the top ten clones hold 50% to 75% of the sample.

The germline V gene provides CDR1 SGHTA and CDR2 FQGTGA. V is cut by 2 bases and J by 1 base, and the space between the germline ends is 10 bases. From the cysteine up to the phenylalanine, the CDR3 has a length of 15 residues. Left in the record is the CDR3 DNA by itself, 45 bases read in frame from the first base. Concerning this clone itself: Which antigen it targets is not known. Qualities for individual bases were not recorded, and no much larger clone is one base off.

Whole blood was collected in K2EDTA tubes by collaborating institutions according to the institutions' own protocols. For TCRbeta analysis, collaborators shipped samples in one of three forms: frozen whole blood, isolated PBMCs, or DNA extracted from either of those sample types. The TCR was taken from a man older than 75 with acute or convalescent COVID-19. The sequence links TRBV7-3 to TRBJ2-3; a weak D assignment points to TRBD2 (6 bases agree). Sequencing used peripheral blood. The CDR3 amino acid sequence is: CASSLVGTRTDTQYF. The DNA sequence is as follows: TGTGCCAGCAGCTTAGTGGGGACTCGCACAGATACGCAGTATTTT.